The 17 T cell receptor beta chains below were found in one sample sequenced in a study of T cell repertoires in cytomegalovirus infection. TCRdb recomputed calls from the reads with MiXCR, one row per CDR3 protein. Of 210,000 or so distinct CDR3 sequences listed, roughly 6.5% are singletons. The sequencing sample was made of PBMCs. These receptors all stem from a human donor in good health (CMV status not recorded). Some clones in this sample may be carry-over from other donors' samples.

The chain has TRBV20-1 and TRBJ1-6; TRBD1 matches 7 bases. Trimming removed 5 bases from V and 0 bases from J; junction bases left unmatched: 4. This CDR3 has 15 residues. Germline V CDR1 and CDR2: DFQATT, SNEGSKA (reference sequence). CDR3 amino acids: CSASQGSSYNSPLHF. CDR3 in DNA: TGCAGTGCTTCACAGGGGAGCTCCTATAATTCACCCCTCCACTTT.

This clonotype has a count of ten or more. The chain has TRBV7-2 and TRBJ1-1; 8 bases are a match to TRBD1. The ends lost 2 bases at V and 0 bases at J; junction bases unmatched: 14. In germline, CDR1 is SGHTA, CDR2 FQGNSA. The CDR3 sequence is 19 residues long. The CDR3 bases are TGTGCCAGCAGCTTATATATGGGACAGGTTATCTCCATGAACACTGAAGCTTTCTTT. Its translation: CASSLYMGQVISMNTEAFF.

Ten or more counts support this clonotype. The chain recombines TRBV7-2 with TRBJ2-5; no clear D gene. Germline loops: CDR1 SGHTA, CDR2 FQGNSA. The CDR3 sequence is 12 residues long. The V and J ends lost 1 base and 5 bases respectively, with 5 bases between them. The CDR3 loop is CASSLGVETQYF. The CDR3 nucleotides read TGTGCCAGCAGCTTAGGAGTGGAGACCCAGTACTTC.

The table lists this clonotype with many counts. This could be a read error, since a much larger clone is one nucleotide away. The rearrangement links TRBV7-2 to TRBJ2-7; D not resolved. Germline CDR1 and CDR2: SGHTA and FQGNSA. CDR3 length equals 12 residues. This CDR3 is CVSSLNSYEQYF. Here the CDR3 DNA reads TGTGTCAGCAGCTTAAACAGTTACGAGCAGTACTTC.

This clonotype occurred many times. The genes are TRBV10-3 and TRBJ2-7, with D uncertain. Germline V gene lookup returns CDR1 ENHRY and CDR2 SYGVKD. V lost 2 bases and J 3 bases, leaving 5 bases between the germline ends. The CDR3 sequence is 12 residues long. In nucleotides, the CDR3 is TGTGCCATCAGTGAGACAGTCTACGAGCAGTACTTC. This translates into CAISETVYEQYF.

To note about this clonotype: A read error is possible here, since a much larger clone lies one base away. The rearrangement links TRBV7-2 to TRBJ1-5; 10 nucleotides line up with TRBD1. V was clipped by 1 base and J by 3 bases; unmatched bases: 6. The CDR3 loop spans 17 amino acids. The germline CDR1 and CDR2 sequences are SGHTA and FQGNSA. The CDR3, as DNA: TGTACCAGCAGCTTAGAGATGGGACAGGGGCCCAATCAGCCCCAGCATTTT. It specifies CTSSLEMGQGPNQPQHF.

V and J are TRBV2 and TRBJ2-2, with 10 bases that match TRBD2. Germline lookup yields CDR1 SNHLY and CDR2 FYNNEI. V was clipped by 5 bases and J by 5 bases; unmatched bases: 5. CDR3 length: 15 amino acids. CDR3 DNA sequence: TGTGCCAGCAGTCTAGCGGGGGTTGGAACCGGGGAGCTGTTTTTT. It codes for CASSLAGVGTGELFF.

The chain uses TRBV30 and TRBJ1-1; D is uncertain. Germline V CDR1 and CDR2: GTSNPN, SVGIG (reference sequence). Between the trimmed V and J ends, which lost 4 bases and 2 bases, there was a span of 14 bases. The CDR3 spans 14 residues. CDR3: CAWTLGRTNTEAFF. CDR3 sequence (DNA): TGTGCCTGGACCCTCGGACGGACTAACACTGAAGCTTTCTTT.

About this clonotype itself: A much more abundant neighbour one base away suggests this may be a read error. CDR3 sequence: CASGLASVGETQYF. CDR3 bases: TGTGCCAGCGGCTTGGCCTCGGTGGGCGAGACCCAGTACTTC. The chain carries TRBV5-3 and TRBJ2-5; D remains unclear. TRBV5-3 is flagged as an ORF with uncertain function. V was shortened by 8 bases and J by 5 bases, with 19 bases between the two germline ends. The CDR3 runs to 14 residues.

This clonotype was observed many times. This chain links TRBV29-1 with TRBJ2-5, with a weak D call TRBD1 (5 bases). Germline V CDR1 and CDR2: SQVTM, ANQGSEA. V lost 4 bases and J lost 5, with 11 bases in between. This CDR3 has 12 amino acids. The CDR3 is CSVVRGLETQYF. CDR3 coding DNA: TGCAGCGTTGTAAGGGGCCTGGAGACCCAGTACTTC.

This clonotype was observed many times. The rearrangement joins TRBV7-3 to TRBJ2-1, with 10 bases fitting TRBD2. Germline V gene sequence: CDR1 SGHTA, CDR2 FQGTGA. This CDR3 contains 15 residues. Trimming cost V 5 bases and J 4 bases; bases outside gene matches: 5. The chain's CDR3 is CASSPRTSGYNEQFF. CDR3 bases: TGTGCCAGCAGCCCCCGGACTAGCGGATACAATGAGCAGTTCTTC.

This clonotype was counted ten times or more. The V gene is TRBV20-1, the J gene TRBJ2-2, with 10 positions matching TRBD1. Germline loops: CDR1 DFQATT, CDR2 SNEGSKA (reference sequence). The trim removed 1 base at V and 5 bases at J, leaving 1 base unmatched. CDR3 length equals 14 residues. The CDR3 spells CSARVGQGTGELFF. The CDR3 coding sequence is TGCAGTGCTAGAGTGGGACAGGGGACCGGGGAGCTGTTTTTT.

This clonotype was detected ten times or more. The gene calls are TRBV20-1 and TRBJ1-4; perhaps TRBD1 as D (5 bases). The CDR3 consists of 13 residues. Between the trimmed V and J ends, which lost 6 bases and 2 bases, there was a span of 10 bases. Germline V gene data show CDR1 as DFQATT and CDR2 as SNEGSKA (reference sequence). CDR3 amino acids: CSAPGDTNEKLFF. The CDR3 DNA is TGCAGTGCCCCTGGGGACACTAATGAAAAACTGTTTTTT.

The chain carries TRBV6-2 or TRBV6-3 and TRBJ1-1; TRBD1 is a possible D gene (5 bases). The CDR3 covers 15 residues. Trimming cost V 2 bases and J 1 base, with 11 bases left between them. Germline V lookup: CDR1 MNHEY, CDR2 SVGEGT. DNA of the CDR3: TGTGCCAGCAGTTACAGACAGATGGGGAACACTGAAGCTTTCTTT. It encodes CASSYRQMGNTEAFF.

Ten or more counts support this clonotype. The rearrangement uses TRBV29-1 and TRBJ1-1; D remains unclear. In germline, CDR1 is SQVTM, CDR2 ANQGSEA. This CDR3 contains 12 residues. The V end lost 7 bases, the J end lost 2 bases, and 11 bases lay between the germline ends. The CDR3 nucleotides are TGCAGCGGGGAGATTTCAAACACTGAAGCTTTCTTT. Its protein product is CSGEISNTEAFF.

The chain has TRBV15 and TRBJ2-6; 7 positions agree with TRBD1. The CDR3 consists of 15 residues. Germline CDR1 reads LNHNV; CDR2 reads YYDKDF (reference sequence). Trimming removed 4 bases from V and 1 base from J; junction bases left unmatched: 1. CDR3 nucleotide sequence: TGTGCCACCAGCACACAGGGGTCTGGGGCCAACGTCCTGACTTTC. This sequence encodes CATSTQGSGANVLTF.

This clonotype has at least ten counts. The chain uses TRBV2 and TRBJ2-1; D not certain. Trimming removed 0 bases from V and 9 bases from J, with 9 bases in between. From germline, CDR1 is SNHLY and CDR2 FYNNEI. The CDR3 is 13 residues long. CDR3 amino acids: CASSEAAAGEQFF. The CDR3 coding sequence is TGTGCCAGCAGTGAAGCAGCCGCCGGTGAGCAGTTCTTC.